Many counts were recorded for the clone carrying this TCR beta chain. Its antigen is as yet unknown. These data belong to a study of human T cells and chemical hapten exposure. On the study more broadly: A mostly female patient group had alopecia areata, totalis or universalis.

Described time point: patch test 1, 2 weeks after DPC sensitization. The treatment here: therapeutic diphenylcyclopropenone sensitization with weekly scalp DPC. Each CDR3 protein gets one entry after TCRdb re-called the RACE reads with MiXCR. The table lists roughly 72,000 distinct CDR3 sequences, 10% of them singletons. Germline V gives CDR1 SGHTA, CDR2 FQGTGA. This CDR3 has 15 amino acids. V lost 4 bases, J lost 7 bases, and 10 bases stayed unmatched. Study-wide findings and caveats: TCRs at a frequency above 1 in 1000 stayed unchanged with DPC sensitization. There was alopecia in the donors, so their immune response may differ from that of healthy people.

The source of this sequence is a woman in her forties or fifties with alopecia areata. Some clones in this sample may be carry-over from other donors' samples. V gene TRBV7-3 combines with J gene TRBJ2-3; 8 bases map to TRBD2. Here the sequenced sample was whole blood, taken in connection with sensitization to the hapten diphenylcyclopropenone (DPC). The CDR3, as DNA: TGTGCCAGCAGCTCTAGCGGGCCGGGGGTAAATACGCAGTATTTT. It specifies CASSSSGPGVNTQYF.